The 15 T cell receptor beta chains below come from one sample, sequenced in a study of OX40 agonist ivuxolimab in advanced cancers. Sequencing was performed with immunoSEQ multiplex PCR; in TCRdb, only in-frame clones are kept and a portion is missing. The table lists about 63,000 clones, approximately 90% of them singletons, with more than 10% in the top ten. The material sequenced was CD4+ or CD8+ T cells sorted from blood, taken in a trial of the OX40 agonist ivuxolimab. These receptors all stem from an adult with an advanced solid tumor such as melanoma, head and neck, liver or kidney cancer.

The chain employs TRBV28 and TRBJ1-3, with D possibly matching TRBD1 (6 bases). V was cut by 8 bases and J by 4 bases, with 12 bases left in between. The germline CDR1 and CDR2 sequences are MDHEN and SYDVKM. This CDR3 is built from 13 residues. The CDR3 DNA reads TGTGCCAGCCAGGGGTTTCTAGGAAACACCATATATTTT. Its protein is CASQGFLGNTIYF.

The V and J genes are TRBV7-2 and TRBJ1-1; 7 nucleotides align to TRBD1. This CDR3 is 13 amino acids long. V dropped 2 bases and J dropped 4; count of bases not matched to a gene: 1. CDR1 and CDR2 from the germline V gene are SGHTA and FQGNSA. CDR3 nucleotides: TGTGCCAGCAGCTTACGACAGGGCACTGAAGCTTTCTTT. It specifies CASSLRQGTEAFF.

As regards this clone: Distinct nucleotide sequences in the sample also encode this CDR3. The chain links TRBV18 to TRBJ2-5; a weak D match, TRBD2 (6 bases). Looked up from germline, CDR1 is KGHSH and CDR2 is LQKENI. This CDR3 has 14 residues. The V end was cut by 3 bases, the J end by 2 bases, with 10 bases between. CDR3: CASSPGLLQETQYF. The DNA of the CDR3 is TGTGCCAGCTCACCGGGACTGCTACAAGAGACCCAGTACTTC.

J is TRBJ1-2 and V is TRBV5-1; D not certain. The V gene's germline CDR1 is SGHRS and CDR2 YFSETQ. The length of the CDR3 is 13 residues. V was clipped by 4 bases and J by 7 bases, with 14 bases between them. The CDR3 spells CASSPDASGGYTF. The CDR3 DNA follows: TGCGCCAGCAGCCCCGACGCCTCCGGTGGCTACACCTTC.

The J gene is TRBJ1-3, the V gene TRBV5-1; 7 nucleotides align to TRBD1. Germline CDR1 is SGHRS and CDR2 is YFSETQ. Trimming took 0 bases from V and 4 from J; bases not matched to a gene: 1. The CDR3 has 14 amino acids. Written as DNA, the CDR3 is TGCGCCAGCAGCTTGGGAGGGGGCGGAAACACCATATATTTT. Its protein product is CASSLGGGGNTIYF.

This rearrangement joins TRBV18 to TRBJ2-1, with TRBD1 as a possible D gene (5 bases). The CDR3 spans 13 residues. Germline V CDR1 and CDR2: KGHSH, LQKENI. The germline V and J ends were trimmed by 2 bases and 5 bases, with 7 bases remaining between them. CDR3 in DNA: TGTGCCAGCTCACCAGGACAAGACAATGAGCAGTTCTTC. This codes for CASSPGQDNEQFF.

This clone was observed a single time. The chain uses TRBV7-8 and TRBJ2-5, with unresolved D. This CDR3 has 14 amino acids. CDR1 and CDR2 from the germline V gene are SGHVS and FQNEAQ. Trimming left V 2 bases short and J 4 bases short, with 11 bases between. CDR3 in DNA: TGTGCCAGCAGCTTAAACCCAGCACCAGAGACCCAGTACTTC. It is translated as CASSLNPAPETQYF. Supplemented by reference TRBV7-8 and TRBJ2-5, the full variable domain reads GAGVSQSPRYKVAKRGQDVALRCDPISGHVSLFWYQQALGQGPEFLTYFQNEAQLDKSGLPSDRFFAERPEGSVSTLKIQRTQQEDSAVYLCASSLNPAPETQYFGPGTRLLVL.

The J gene is TRBJ2-3, the V gene TRBV6-1; 7 nucleotides align to TRBD2. The CDR3 consists of 14 residues. V was pared by 8 bases and J by 2 bases, with 7 bases of the junction left unmatched. Germline values: CDR1 MNHNS, CDR2 SASEGT. The CDR3 loop is CASCPGGLTDTQYF. The CDR3 DNA sequence: TGTGCCAGCTGCCCGGGGGGTCTCACAGATACGCAGTATTTT.

The J gene is TRBJ2-3, the V gene TRBV5-1, with TRBD1 identical over 9 bases. The CDR3 runs to 16 residues. Germline CDR1 and CDR2: SGHRS and YFSETQ. V was pared by 2 bases and J by 2 bases, with 6 bases of the junction left unmatched. The CDR3 sequence: CASSFRTGVNTDTQYF. In nucleotides, the CDR3 is TGCGCCAGCAGCTTTCGGACAGGGGTTAACACAGATACGCAGTATTTT.

V gene TRBV28 combines with J gene TRBJ1-4; D gene uncertain. This CDR3 comprises 15 residues. The V and J ends lost 1 base and 9 bases respectively, with 15 bases between them. Germline V gene sequence: CDR1 MDHEN, CDR2 SYDVKM. Here the CDR3 DNA reads TGTGCCAGCAGTTTATTGGACCGAGATATGAAAAAACTGTTTTTT. It translates to CASSLLDRDMKKLFF.

The V gene is TRBV28, the J gene TRBJ2-5; 7 bases agree with TRBD1. The CDR3 totals 13 residues. From germline, CDR1 is MDHEN and CDR2 SYDVKM. J was trimmed by 2 bases and V by 6 bases; bases with no gene match: 3. The CDR3 coding sequence is TGTGCCAGCAGCTGGGACAGACAAGAGACCCAGTACTTC. It yields the protein CASSWDRQETQYF.

This clone was picked up a small number of times. This chain connects TRBV2 to TRBJ2-1, with D possibly being TRBD2 (5 bases). The V and J ends lost 0 bases and 7 bases respectively, with 10 bases between them. CDR3 length: 14 amino acids. Germline values: CDR1 SNHLY, CDR2 FYNNEI. The CDR3 nucleotides read TGTGCCAGCAGTGAAGCGGGAGTGGGTAATGAGCAGTTCTTC. Protein: CASSEAGVGNEQFF.

The chain has TRBV14 and TRBJ2-1; 9 nucleotides align to TRBD2. Germline CDR1 reads SGHDN; CDR2 reads FVKESK. V shed 4 bases, J shed 4 bases, and the junction held 2 bases outside the gene matches. The length of the CDR3 is 14 residues. The CDR3 loop reads CASSLLAGYNEQFF. CDR3 in DNA: TGTGCCAGCAGCCTTCTAGCGGGGTACAATGAGCAGTTCTTC.

The chain has TRBV5-1 and TRBJ2-5; D possibly matches TRBD1 or TRBD2 (6 bases each). The CDR3 has 14 amino acids. The V and J ends lost 7 bases and 1 base respectively, with 14 bases between them. CDR1 is SGHRS and CDR2 is YFSETQ in the germline V gene. Here the CDR3 reads CASSGGGSQETQYF. DNA for the CDR3: TGCGCCAGCTCCGGAGGGGGGTCCCAAGAGACCCAGTACTTC.

The chain uses TRBV7-9 and TRBJ2-7; D gene uncertain. V lost 1 base and J lost 6, with 7 bases in between. The V gene's germline CDR1 is SEHNR and CDR2 FQNEAQ (reference sequence). This CDR3 is 12 amino acids long. The CDR3 DNA reads as TGTGCCAGCAGCTTAGGGAACCGCGAGCAGTACTTC. It encodes CASSLGNREQYF.